Listed here are 14 T cell receptor beta chains from one sample, sequenced in a study of T cell repertoires in cytomegalovirus infection. For these TCRs, the target antigens are not known. TCRdb independently ran MiXCR on the reads; one entry per CDR3 protein. The table shows roughly 180,000 distinct CDR3 sequences, with less than 25% occurring only once. The specimen was CD8+ T cells from cultured PBMCs, collected from culture after CMV antigen stimulation. These receptors were collected from a human donor in good health (CMV status not recorded). Some clones in this sample may be carry-over from other donors' samples.

The table lists this clonotype with a few counts. CDR3 nucleotide sequence: TGTGCCAGCATCTTGGGGGTGAGGGGAACTGAAGCTTTCTTT. Encoded protein: CASILGVRGTEAFF. The chain uses TRBV7-2 and TRBJ1-1, with D maybe TRBD1 (5 bases). Germline CDR1 SGHTA, CDR2 FQGNSA. This CDR3 spans 14 amino acids. V lost 7 bases and J 5 bases, leaving 17 bases between the germline ends.

The chain joins TRBV6-8 to TRBJ2-3; TRBD2 agrees at 8 bases. This CDR3 is built from 15 residues. The germline gives CDR1 MNHGY, CDR2 SAAAGT. The ends lost 2 bases at V and 4 bases at J; junction bases unmatched: 5. The CDR3 nucleotides are TGTGCCAGCAGTTACCCCCCGGGGGGGGCAGATACGCAGTATTTT. The encoded protein is CASSYPPGGADTQYF.

This clonotype is labeled medium-sized (0.01 to 0.1%). The chain combines TRBV11-1 with TRBJ1-1, with 9 nucleotides matching TRBD1. The CDR3 contains 17 residues. Germline assignment: CDR1 SGHAT and CDR2 FQDESV (reference sequence). The J segment lost 0 bases and the V segment lost 1 base, leaving 6 bases of the junction unmatched. The CDR3 bases are TGTGCCAGCAGCTTAGACGGGACAGGGTCCGTGAACACTGAAGCTTTCTTT. It codes for CASSLDGTGSVNTEAFF.

This chain joins TRBV5-6 and TRBJ2-3, with D tentatively TRBD1 or TRBD2 (5 bases each). The length of the CDR3 is 17 residues. V gave up 0 bases and J gave up 2 bases, with 16 bases separating them. The germline V gene encodes CDR1 SGHDT and CDR2 YYEEEE. The chain's CDR3 is CASSLGGSGVYTDTQYF. DNA for the CDR3: TGTGCCAGCAGCTTGGGGGGGTCAGGAGTTTACACAGATACGCAGTATTTT.

This chain uses TRBV7-8 with TRBJ2-3; D ambiguous. The CDR3 sequence is 15 residues long. Trimming stripped 2 bases from V and 0 bases from J, with 9 bases between. The germline CDR1 and CDR2 sequences are SGHVS and FQNEAQ. The CDR3 sequence: CASSLPLGSTDTQYF. CDR3 nucleotide sequence: TGTGCCAGCAGCTTACCATTGGGGAGCACAGATACGCAGTATTTT.

The chain links TRBV7-2 to TRBJ1-4; D unclear. The germline V gene has CDR1 SGHTA and CDR2 FQGNSA. The CDR3 totals 14 residues. Trimming cost V 5 bases and J 4 bases, with 11 bases left between them. CDR3 sequence reads: CASSLPERNEKLFF. In DNA form, the CDR3 reads TGTGCCAGCAGCCTTCCGGAACGTAATGAAAAACTGTTTTTT.

V is TRBV7-9 and J is TRBJ2-5, with D unclear. This CDR3 contains 15 residues. The V and J ends lost 6 bases and 2 bases respectively, with 16 bases between them. Germline CDR1 is SEHNR and CDR2 is FQNEAQ (reference sequence). CDR3 residues: CASSPADEQQETQYF. The DNA for the CDR3 is TGTGCCAGCAGTCCGGCGGACGAGCAACAAGAGACCCAGTACTTC.

The chain links TRBV12-3 or TRBV12-4 to TRBJ2-1, with no clear D. The CDR3 consists of 15 residues. Trimming pared 1 base from V and 1 base from J, leaving 8 bases between. The CDR3 loop is CASSLGETSYNEQFF. The CDR3 DNA reads as TGTGCCAGCAGTTTAGGGGAAACATCCTACAATGAGCAGTTCTTC.

This clonotype turned up a few times. The gene calls are TRBV7-6 and TRBJ1-1; D gene uncertain. V was trimmed by 0 bases and J by 6 bases, leaving 17 bases between them. CDR1 and CDR2 (germline): SGHVS, FNYEAQ. The CDR3 extends over 16 amino acids. This CDR3 reads CASSLAEVSKGAEAFF. CDR3 DNA: TGTGCCAGCAGCTTAGCCGAGGTCTCAAAAGGCGCTGAAGCTTTCTTT.

The gene calls are TRBV7-2 and TRBJ1-2, with unresolved D. Germline assignment: CDR1 SGHTA and CDR2 FQGNSA. Trimming pared 6 bases from V and 8 bases from J, leaving 10 bases between. The CDR3 totals 11 residues. CDR3 DNA: TGTGCCAGCAGAAAGTTAGAAGGCTACACCTTC. Translating it yields CASRKLEGYTF.

There are a few counts of this clonotype. The chain uses TRBV12-3 or TRBV12-4 and TRBJ1-5; no definite D call. This CDR3 is 13 amino acids long. V gave up 3 bases and J gave up 5 bases, with 8 bases separating them. The CDR3 loop is CASSFSPHQPQHF. The CDR3 region has the DNA TGTGCCAGCAGTTTTAGTCCTCATCAGCCCCAGCATTTT.

V gene TRBV7-9 combines with J gene TRBJ1-1, with D possibly being TRBD1 (5 bases). The V gene's germline CDR1 is SEHNR and CDR2 FQNEAQ (reference sequence). The length of the CDR3 is 14 residues. Trimming cost V 5 bases and J 0 bases, with 10 bases left between them. The CDR3 loop is CASSTGPVNTEAFF. CDR3 nucleotides: TGTGCCAGCAGCACAGGTCCAGTGAACACTGAAGCTTTCTTT.

V gene TRBV6-1 combines with J gene TRBJ2-5; D ambiguous. The V gene's germline CDR1 is MNHNS and CDR2 SASEGT. The V gene lost 4 bases and the J gene lost 2 bases, with 14 bases spanning the gap. CDR3 length: 15 residues. The CDR3 DNA follows: TGTGCCAGCAGTGCCCGCCCAGCCCGGCAAGAGACCCAGTACTTC. Encoded protein: CASSARPARQETQYF.

There are a few counts of this clonotype. The gene calls are TRBV12-3 or TRBV12-4 and TRBJ1-2; 7 nucleotides agree with TRBD1. This CDR3 is 14 amino acids long. With V trimmed by 1 base and J by 3 bases, 2 bases remained unmatched. CDR3 loop: CASSLEGAYYGYTF. CDR3 DNA: TGTGCCAGCAGTTTAGAGGGGGCCTACTATGGCTACACCTTC.